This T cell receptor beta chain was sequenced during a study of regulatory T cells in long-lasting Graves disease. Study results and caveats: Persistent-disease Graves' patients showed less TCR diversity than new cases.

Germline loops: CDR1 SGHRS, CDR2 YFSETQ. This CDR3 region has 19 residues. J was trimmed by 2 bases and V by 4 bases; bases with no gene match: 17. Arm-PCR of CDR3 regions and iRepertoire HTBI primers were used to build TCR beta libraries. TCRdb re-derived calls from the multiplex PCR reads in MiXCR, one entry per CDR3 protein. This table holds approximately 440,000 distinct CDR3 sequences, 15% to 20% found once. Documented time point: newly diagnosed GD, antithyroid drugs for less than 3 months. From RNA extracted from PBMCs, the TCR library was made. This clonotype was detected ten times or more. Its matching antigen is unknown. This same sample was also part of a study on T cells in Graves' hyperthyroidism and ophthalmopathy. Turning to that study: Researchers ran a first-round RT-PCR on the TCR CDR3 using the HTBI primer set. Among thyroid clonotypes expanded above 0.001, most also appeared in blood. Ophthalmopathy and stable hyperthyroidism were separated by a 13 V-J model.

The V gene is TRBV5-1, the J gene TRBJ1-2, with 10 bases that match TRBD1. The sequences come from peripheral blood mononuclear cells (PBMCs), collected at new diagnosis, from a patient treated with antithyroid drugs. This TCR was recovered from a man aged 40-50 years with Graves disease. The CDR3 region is CASSIHTGQGTSLNYGYTF. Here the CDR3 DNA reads TGCGCCAGCAGCATTCACACGGGACAGGGGACCAGTCTCAACTATGGCTACACCTTC.